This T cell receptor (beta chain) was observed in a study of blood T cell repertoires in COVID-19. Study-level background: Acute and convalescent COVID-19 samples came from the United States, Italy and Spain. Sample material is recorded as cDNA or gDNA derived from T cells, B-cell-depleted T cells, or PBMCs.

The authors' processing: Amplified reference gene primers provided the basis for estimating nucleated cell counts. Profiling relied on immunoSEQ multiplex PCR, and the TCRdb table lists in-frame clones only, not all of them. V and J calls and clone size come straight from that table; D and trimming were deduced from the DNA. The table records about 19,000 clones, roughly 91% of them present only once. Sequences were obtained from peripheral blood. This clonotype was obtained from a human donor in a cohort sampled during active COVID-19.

The CDR3 sequence: CASSLGNSGFYGYTF. The CDR3 DNA reads TGCGCCAGCAGCTTGGGTAACTCGGGGTTCTATGGCTACACCTTC. The V gene is TRBV5-1, the J gene TRBJ1-2; D remains unclear. CDR3 length: 15 amino acids. The germline V and J ends were trimmed by 0 bases and 4 bases, with 13 bases remaining between them. Germline V gene data show CDR1 as SGHRS and CDR2 as YFSETQ. Full variable domain (missing parts from reference TRBV5-1 and TRBJ1-2): KAGVTQTPRYLIKTRGQQVTLSCSPISGHRSVSWYQQTPGQGLQFLFEYFSETQRNKGNFPGRFSGRQFSNSRSEMNVSTLELGDSALYLCASSLGNSGFYGYTFGSGTRLTVV.